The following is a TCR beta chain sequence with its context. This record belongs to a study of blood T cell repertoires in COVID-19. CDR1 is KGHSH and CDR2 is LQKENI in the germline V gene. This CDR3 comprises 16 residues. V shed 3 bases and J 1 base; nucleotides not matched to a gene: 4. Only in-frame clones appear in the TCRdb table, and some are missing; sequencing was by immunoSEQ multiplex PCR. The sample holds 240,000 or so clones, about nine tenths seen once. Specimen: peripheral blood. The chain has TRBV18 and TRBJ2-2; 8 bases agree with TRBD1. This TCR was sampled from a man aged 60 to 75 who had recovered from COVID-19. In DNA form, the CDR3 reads TGTGCCAGCTCACCCCAAGGGACAGGGAACACCGGGGAGCTGTTTTTT. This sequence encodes CASSPQGTGNTGELFF.